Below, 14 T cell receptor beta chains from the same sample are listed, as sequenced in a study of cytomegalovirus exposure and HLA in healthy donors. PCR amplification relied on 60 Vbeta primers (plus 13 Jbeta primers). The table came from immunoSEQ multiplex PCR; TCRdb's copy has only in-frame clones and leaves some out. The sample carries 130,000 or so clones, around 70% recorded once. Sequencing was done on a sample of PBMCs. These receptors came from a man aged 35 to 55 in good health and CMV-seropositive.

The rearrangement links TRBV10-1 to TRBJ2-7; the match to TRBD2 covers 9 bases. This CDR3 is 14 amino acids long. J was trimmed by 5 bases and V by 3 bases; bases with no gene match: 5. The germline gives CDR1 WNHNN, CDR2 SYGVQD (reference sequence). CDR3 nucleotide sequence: TGCGCCAGCAGTGATAGCGGGAGCCTCAACGAGCAGTACTTC. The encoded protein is CASSDSGSLNEQYF.

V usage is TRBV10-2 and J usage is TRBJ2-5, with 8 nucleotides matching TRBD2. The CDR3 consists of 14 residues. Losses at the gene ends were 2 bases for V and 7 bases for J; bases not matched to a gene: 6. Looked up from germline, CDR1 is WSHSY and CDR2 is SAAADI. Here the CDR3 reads CASSEPGLGGTQYF. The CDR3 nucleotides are TGCGCCAGCAGTGAGCCGGGACTAGGGGGGACCCAGTACTTC.

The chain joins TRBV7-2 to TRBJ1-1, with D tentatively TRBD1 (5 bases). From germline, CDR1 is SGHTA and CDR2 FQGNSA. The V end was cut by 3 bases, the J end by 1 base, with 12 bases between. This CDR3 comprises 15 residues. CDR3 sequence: CASSFQGGSNTEAFF. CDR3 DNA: TGTGCCAGCAGCTTTCAGGGAGGGTCGAACACTGAAGCTTTCTTT.

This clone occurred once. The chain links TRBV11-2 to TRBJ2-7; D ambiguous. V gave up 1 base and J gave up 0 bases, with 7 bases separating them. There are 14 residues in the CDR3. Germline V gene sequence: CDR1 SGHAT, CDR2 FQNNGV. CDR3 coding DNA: TGTGCCAGCAGCTTAGTTCCGGGCTCCTACGAGCAGTACTTC. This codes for CASSLVPGSYEQYF.

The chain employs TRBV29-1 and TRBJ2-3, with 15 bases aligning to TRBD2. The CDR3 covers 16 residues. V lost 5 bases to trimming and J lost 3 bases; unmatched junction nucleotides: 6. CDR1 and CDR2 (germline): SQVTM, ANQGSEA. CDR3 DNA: TGCAGCGTTAACTCTGGGACTAGCGGGAGGACAGATACGCAGTATTTT. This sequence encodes CSVNSGTSGRTDTQYF.

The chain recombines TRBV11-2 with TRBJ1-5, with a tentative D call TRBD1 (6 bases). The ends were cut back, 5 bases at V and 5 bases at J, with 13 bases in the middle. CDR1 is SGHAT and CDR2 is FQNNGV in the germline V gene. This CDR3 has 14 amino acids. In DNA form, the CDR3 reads TGTGCCAGCAGCGATGGGACAAAACATCAGCCCCAGCATTTT. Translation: CASSDGTKHQPQHF.

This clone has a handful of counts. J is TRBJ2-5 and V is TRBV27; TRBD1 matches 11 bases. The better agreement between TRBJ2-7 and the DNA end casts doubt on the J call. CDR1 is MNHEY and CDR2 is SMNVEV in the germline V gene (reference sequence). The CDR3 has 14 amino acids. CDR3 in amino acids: CASKQGTGGYEQYF. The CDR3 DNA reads TGTGCCAGCAAGCAGGGGACAGGGGGCTACGAGCAGTACTTC.

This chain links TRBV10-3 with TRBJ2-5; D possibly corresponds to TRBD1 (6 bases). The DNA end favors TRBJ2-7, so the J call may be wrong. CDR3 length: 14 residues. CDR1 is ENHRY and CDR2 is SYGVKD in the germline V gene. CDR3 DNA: TGTGCCATCAGTGAGTCCGGACAGTTATACGAGCAGTACTTC. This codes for CAISESGQLYEQYF.

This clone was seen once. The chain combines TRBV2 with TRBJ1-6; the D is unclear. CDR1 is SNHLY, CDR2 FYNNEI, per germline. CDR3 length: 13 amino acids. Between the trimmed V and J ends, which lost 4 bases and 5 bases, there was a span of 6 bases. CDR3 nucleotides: TGTGCCAGCAGTGGTACGGATAATTCACCCCTCCACTTT. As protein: CASSGTDNSPLHF.

In nucleotides, the CDR3 is TGTGCCAGCAGGCCTGTAGCCGGGGAGCTGTTTTTT. It translates to CASRPVAGELFF. The genes are TRBV28 and TRBJ2-2; D not certain. From germline, CDR1 is MDHEN and CDR2 SYDVKM. With 6 bases removed from V and 6 bases from J, the gap between germline ends came to 8 bases. The CDR3 has 12 amino acids. The full variable domain, with the rest looked up from reference TRBV28 and TRBJ2-2, is DVKVTQSSRYLVKRTGEKVFLECVQDMDHENMFWYRQDPGLGLRLIYFSYDVKMKEKGDIPEGYSVSREKKERFSLILESASTNQTSMYLCASRPVAGELFFGEGSRLTVL.

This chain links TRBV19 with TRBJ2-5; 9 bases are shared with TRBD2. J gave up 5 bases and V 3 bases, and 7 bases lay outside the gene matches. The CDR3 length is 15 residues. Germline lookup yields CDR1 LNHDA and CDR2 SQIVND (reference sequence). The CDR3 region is CASSIGTSMMETQYF. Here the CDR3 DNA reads TGTGCCAGTAGTATCGGGACTAGCATGATGGAGACCCAGTACTTC.

The CDR3 protein is CASSLQGLGEKLFF. CDR3 in DNA: TGTGCCAGCAGCTTACAGGGGCTAGGAGAAAAACTGTTTTTT. The genes are TRBV5-4 and TRBJ1-4, with 7 positions matching TRBD1. V lost 2 bases to trimming and J lost 8 bases; unmatched junction nucleotides: 6. The CDR3 has 14 amino acids. Per germline, CDR1 SGHNT and CDR2 YYREEE (reference sequence).

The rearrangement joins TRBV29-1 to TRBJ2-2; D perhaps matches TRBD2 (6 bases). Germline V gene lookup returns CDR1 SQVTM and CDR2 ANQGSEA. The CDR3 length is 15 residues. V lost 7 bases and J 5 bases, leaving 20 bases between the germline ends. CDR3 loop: CSAGGGWGETGELFF. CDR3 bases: TGCAGCGCAGGAGGAGGGTGGGGTGAGACCGGGGAGCTGTTTTTT.

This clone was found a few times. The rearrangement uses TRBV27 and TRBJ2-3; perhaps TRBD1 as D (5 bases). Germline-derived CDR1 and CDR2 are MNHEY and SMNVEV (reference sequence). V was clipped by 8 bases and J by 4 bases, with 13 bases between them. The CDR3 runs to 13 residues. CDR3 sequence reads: CASGSPGPDTQYF. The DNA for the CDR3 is TGTGCCAGCGGCTCCCCAGGGCCAGATACGCAGTATTTT.